This is a list of T cell receptor beta chains from one sample in a study of cytomegalovirus exposure and HLA in healthy donors. Some clones are missing from TCRdb's copy, which holds only in-frame ones; the method was immunoSEQ multiplex PCR. The sample gives about 150,000 clones, more than 60% of which show up once; 11% is in the top ten. Sequenced: PBMCs. Receptors originate from a man younger than 35 in good health and CMV-seropositive. Both conserved end residues are trimmed from each CDR3. Fields, in order: clone size, J gene, V gene, CDR3 protein. Part of the rows lack a size; the others show once, few, many or a class for expanded clones.

- | TRBJ2-1 | TRBV7-2 | ASSQGGLAYGEQF
- | TRBJ2-5 | TRBV27 | ASRSGAGQLQETQY
- | TRBJ1-1 | TRBV7-9 | ASSEGGLTEAF
- | TRBJ2-2 | TRBV19 | ASLKTGNTGELF
- | TRBJ1-1 | TRBV5-4 | ASRPGGDSVNTEAF
- | TRBJ2-3 | TRBV10-3 | ATGLGQVTDTQY
- | TRBJ1-1 | TRBV18 | ASSPLRNTEAF
- | TRBJ2-3 | TRBV7-6 | ASSPSSEADTQY
- | TRBJ2-7 | TRBV9 | ASSVGASQEQY
- | TRBJ2-5 | TRBV7-3 | ASSFAGTGDFRGPSETQY
- | TRBJ2-3 | TRBV5-6 | ASSLVLAGGDTQY
few | TRBJ1-4 | TRBV30 | AWSGAGGWYEKLF
- | TRBJ1-2 | TRBV7-9 | ASSLGLAGD
- | TRBJ2-7 | TRBV4-2 | ASSPKLDRRSHEQY
- | TRBJ1-4 | TRBV5-1 | ASSWGQNNEKLF
- | TRBJ2-2 | TRBV15 | ATSGAGVYTGELF
once | TRBJ1-5 | TRBV28 | ASSYRVQPQH
- | TRBJ2-3 | TRBV14 | ASSQVSGVSTDTQY
- | TRBJ1-2 | TRBV27 | ASRKTGENGYT